This T cell receptor beta chain comes out of a study of T cells in localized non-small cell lung cancer. This clone has just one count. Its specificity is unknown. Study results and limitations: Paired adjacent lung recovered a median about 60 of the top 100 tumor clones. Higher adjacent-lung clonality was associated with shorter survival. Heterogeneity stays possible, as sequencing covered only one tumor region. In uninvolved adjacent lung, T cell clonality reached its highest value, exceeding tumor.

TCRdb keeps only in-frame clones here, not all; method: immunoSEQ multiplex PCR. The profile shows roughly 90,000 clones, around 90% of them singletons. This TCR was recovered from a woman aged 40-69 years with stage II squamous cell lung carcinoma. This specimen was PBMCs, taken before any cancer treatment.

The CDR3 DNA is TGTGCCAGCAGTTTAATCGAAGATACGCAGTATTTT. Protein product: CASSLIEDTQYF. This rearrangement joins TRBV28 to TRBJ2-3; D is unclear. The CDR3 totals 12 residues. Germline-derived CDR1 and CDR2 are MDHEN and SYDVKM. V was trimmed by 2 bases and J by 5 bases, leaving 5 bases between them. Full variable domain (rest looked up from reference TRBV28 and TRBJ2-3): DVKVTQSSRYLVKRTGEKVFLECVQDMDHENMFWYRQDPGLGLRLIYFSYDVKMKEKGDIPEGYSVSREKKERFSLILESASTNQTSMYLCASSLIEDTQYFGPGTRLTVL.